This paragraph covers one TCR beta chain sequence. This clone may be a read error of a much larger clone one base away. It was with a sample-barcoded 5' primer and a J-beta primer mix that a second PCR of about 6 to 11 cycles was run. TCRdb called the 5' RACE reads again in MiXCR, with one record for every CDR3 protein. Of around 1.7 million distinct CDR3 sequences listed, 25% to 30% are singletons. Germline assignment: CDR1 SQVTM and CDR2 ANQGSEA. The CDR3 is 14 residues long. This sample is drawn from a study of blood T cells in healthy people across ages. V is TRBV29-1 and J is TRBJ2-1, with TRBD2 identical over 9 bases. The J call may be wrong; the DNA end is better matched by TRBJ2-7. The origin of this receptor is a woman in her 30s in good health. The source material was blood. The CDR3 coding sequence is TGCAGCGTACCCGAGACTAGCGGATACAATGAGCAGTACTTC. It codes for CSVPETSGYNEQYF.